The 5 T cell receptor beta chains in this list originate from one sample, sequenced in a study of breast tumors, draining lymph nodes, adjacent tissues. TCRdb fed the multiplex PCR reads into MiXCR, producing one record per CDR3 protein. Altogether about 80,000 distinct CDR3 sequences are present, about 20% being singletons, with the ten largest covering about 2.5%. Samples came from axillary lymph nodes draining the breast cancer. Material: axillary lymph node tissue. The receptor set was obtained from a female donor with breast cancer. Some clones in this sample may be carry-over from other donors' samples.

This clonotype occurred a few times. Germline is not matched at one junction end, which may reflect a read error. The chain recombines TRBV4-2 with TRBJ2-1; 9 positions agree with TRBD2. Germline V CDR1 and CDR2: LGHNA, YNFKEQ. This CDR3 has 15 amino acids. CDR3 protein: CASGQDSGSTGEQFF. The CDR3 DNA sequence: TGTGCCAGCGGCCAAGATAGCGGGAGTACGGGTGAGCAGTTCTTC.

This clonotype was found many times. The chain combines TRBV4-1 with TRBJ1-4; D is unresolved. CDR1 is MGHRA and CDR2 is YSYEKL in the germline V gene. There are 13 residues in the CDR3. Trimming cost V 11 bases and J 8 bases, with 18 bases left between them. The CDR3: CACARVNGEKLFF. CDR3 in DNA: TGCGCCTGTGCACGGGTTAACGGGGAAAAACTGTTTTTT.

Ten or more counts support this clonotype. The chain is built from TRBV6-2 or TRBV6-3 and TRBJ1-6; D remains ambiguous. The V end lost 0 bases, the J end lost 9 bases, and 18 bases lay between the germline ends. The V gene's germline CDR1 is MNHEY and CDR2 SVGEGT. This CDR3 spans 17 amino acids. Written as DNA, the CDR3 is TGTGCCAGCAGTTACTCGAGTATGAGGGTGTTCGCTTCACCCCTCCACTTT. Translation gives CASSYSSMRVFASPLHF.

A word on this clonotype: One end of the junction is discordant with germline, which a read error may explain. The J gene is TRBJ2-7, the V gene TRBV28, with D uncertain. This CDR3 region has 15 residues. The germline gives CDR1 MDHEN, CDR2 SYDVKM. CDR3 sequence (DNA): TGTGCCAGCAGCCCCGACTTCGTCCGGGCCTACGGGCAGTACTTC. Protein: CASSPDFVRAYGQYF.

This clonotype came up many times. This sequence joins TRBV2 and TRBJ2-7; D is unclear. The CDR3 is 12 amino acids. Per germline, CDR1 SNHLY and CDR2 FYNNEI. V lost 5 bases and J lost 4, with 9 bases in between. This CDR3 reads CASSLGLYEQYF. The CDR3 DNA follows: TGTGCCAGCAGTCTAGGGCTTTACGAGCAGTACTTC.